This T cell receptor beta chain was found in a study of OX40 agonist ivuxolimab in advanced cancers. General study results and limits: At 0.1 to 3.0 mg/kg and by week 6, clonal expansion occurred in CD4+ and CD8+ blood T cells.

TCRdb's copy holds only in-frame clones and misses some; the assay was immunoSEQ multiplex PCR. The repertoire includes 52,000 or so clones, nearly 90% of them detected once, and about 1.6% sits in the top ten. The CDR3 runs 12 residues. Germline V gene data show CDR1 as SQVTM and CDR2 as ANQGSEA. V was trimmed by 4 bases and J by 3 bases, leaving 9 bases between them. Details on this clone: What it binds is not known.

The sequence derives from an adult with an advanced solid tumor such as melanoma, head and neck, liver or kidney cancer. The specimen comprised CD4+ or CD8+ T cells sorted from blood, sampled in a trial of the OX40 agonist ivuxolimab. The chain is built from TRBV29-1 and TRBJ1-2; D perhaps matches TRBD1 (5 bases). CDR3 nucleotides: TGCAGCGTTGTGGGGGTTGACTATGGCTACACCTTC. Translating gives CSVVGVDYGYTF. Looking up the rest from reference TRBV29-1 and TRBJ1-2 gives the full variable domain: SAVISQKPSRDICQRGTSLTIQCQVDSQVTMMFWYRQQPGQSLTLIATANQGSEATYESGFVIDKFPISRPNLTFSTLTVSNMSPEDSSIYLCSVVGVDYGYTFGSGTRLTVV.